This TCR beta chain emerged from a study of glioma-infiltrating T cells after dendritic cell vaccination. Background on the study: At biweekly intervals, patients got three intradermal dendritic cell vaccine injections. Study-wide findings and caveats: Higher pretreatment TIL content predicted longer progression-free time and survival.

Time point noted: after dendritic cell vaccination, including at tumor progression/relapse. Details on this clone: The antigen remains undetermined.

The immunoSEQ assay amplified TCRB CDR3 from up to roughly 2 ug DNA. This table comes from immunoSEQ multiplex PCR, and its TCRdb copy is limited to in-frame clones, with some not included. The table records 75,000 to 95,000 clones, 80% to 90% of them present only once. The germline CDR1 and CDR2 sequences are SQVTM and ANQGSEA. CDR3 length: 16 amino acids. V shed 2 bases, J shed 3 bases, and the junction held 6 bases outside the gene matches. Sequences were derived from blood, sampled after dendritic cell vaccination. This clonotype was sampled from a human donor with glioblastoma. The gene calls are TRBV29-1 and TRBJ2-3; 12 nucleotides match TRBD2. CDR3 sequence: CSVEPRTSGVTDTQYF. The CDR3 DNA follows: TGCAGCGTTGAACCTAGGACTAGCGGGGTTACAGATACGCAGTATTTT.